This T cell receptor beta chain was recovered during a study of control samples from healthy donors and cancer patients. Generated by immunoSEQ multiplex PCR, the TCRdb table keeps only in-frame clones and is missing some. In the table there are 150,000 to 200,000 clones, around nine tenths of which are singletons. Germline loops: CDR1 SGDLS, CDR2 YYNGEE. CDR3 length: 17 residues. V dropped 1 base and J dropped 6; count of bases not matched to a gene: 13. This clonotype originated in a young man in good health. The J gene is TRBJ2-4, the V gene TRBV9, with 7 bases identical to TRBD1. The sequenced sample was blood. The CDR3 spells CASSVRDSTSGGNIQYF. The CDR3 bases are TGTGCCAGCAGCGTACGGGACAGCACTAGTGGTGGAAACATTCAGTACTTC.